These 29 T cell receptor beta chains were sequenced from one sample in a study of tissue T cells after allogeneic stem cell transplantation. Data came from immunoSEQ multiplex PCR; TCRdb stores just in-frame clones and leaves some out. The sample contains thousands of clones, around a third of which appear only once. Time point: mouse harvest day 14 after allogeneic transplant. Each mouse received 10^7 T-cell-depleted marrow cells plus 10^6 splenic CD5+ T cells by tail vein. Sequencing was done on a sample of skin. These TCRs come from a female BALB/c mouse given C57BL/6 T cells with graft-versus-host disease after an allogeneic hematopoietic cell transplant.

As to this clone: Gene names are the mouse ones. The read terminates 1 residue before the CDR3 end, so the remaining end is supplied by the germline J gene. This sequence joins TRBV24 and TRBJ1-4, with TRBD1 matching over 7 bases. With 6 bases clipped from V and 3 bases from J, the junction kept 1 base outside the gene matches. The CDR3 has 13 residues. The germline gives CDR1 KGHTA, CDR2 FRNEEI. The CDR3 region is CASRQGANERLFF. Incomplete CDR3 DNA: TGTGCCAGCAGGCAGGGGGCCAACGAAAGATTATTT.

A few counts support this clone. Gene names and germline match the mouse. The missing CDR3 end, 1 residue past where the read stops, is filled in from the germline J gene. The V gene is TRBV23, the J gene TRBJ2-3; TRBD2 is the table's D call and was not checked against the DNA. CDR3 length: 15 residues. Germline-derived CDR1 and CDR2 are KGHTA and FQNQQP. The CDR3 here is CSSSQSTGGAETLYF. Partial CDR3 DNA: TGCTCCAGCAGTCAATCCACTGGGGGTGCAGAAACGCTGTAT.

This clone showed up just a few times. Germline and genes here are mouse. The read ends 1 residue shy of where the CDR3 ends; the end is completed using the germline J gene. The chain employs TRBV26 and TRBJ2-5; 7 bases match TRBD1. CDR1 KGHPV and CDR2 FQNQEV come from the germline V gene (reference sequence). V shed 6 bases and J 8 bases; nucleotides not matched to a gene: 5. The CDR3 runs to 12 residues. This chain's CDR3 is CASSHDRATQYF. Partial CDR3 DNA: TGTGCCAGCAGCCATGACAGGGCCACCCAGTAC.

This clone is judged medium-sized (0.01 to 0.1%). Gene names refer to mouse genes. Incomplete CDR3 DNA: TGTGCCAGCAGTCGGACAGGGGGTTCTGGAAATACGCTCTAT. It encodes CASSRTGGSGNTLY. The entire CDR3 protein reads CASSRTGGSGNTLYF. The chain has TRBV26 and TRBJ1-3; 10 bases match TRBD1. The read terminates 1 residue before the CDR3 end, so the remaining end is supplied by the germline J gene. Germline CDR1 and CDR2: KGHPV and FQNQEV (reference sequence). The V and J ends lost 4 bases and 0 bases, in that order; junction bases with no gene match: 0. The CDR3 totals 15 residues.

This clone was observed once. The genes and germline here are from mouse. The CDR3 loop reads CASSKGLGVNQDTQYF. The sequenced CDR3 bases are TGTGCCAGCAGTAAGGGACTGGGGGTTAACCAAGACACCCAGTAC. The rearrangement joins TRBV13-3 to TRBJ2-5, with 11 positions matching TRBD2. The read halts 1 residue ahead of the CDR3 end, with the missing end drawn from the germline J gene. This CDR3 has 16 residues. With V trimmed by 4 bases and J by 0 bases, 4 bases remained unmatched. The germline CDR1 and CDR2 sequences are NNHDY and SYVADS.

On this clone: Mouse germline and gene names are used. The read is 1 residue too short to cover the CDR3 end, so that end is filled in from the germline J gene. This sequence joins TRBV13-2 and TRBJ2-7; 10 positions match TRBD2. The trim removed 3 bases at V and 7 bases at J, leaving 7 bases unmatched. The CDR3 contains 14 residues. Germline V gene data show CDR1 as NNHNN and CDR2 as SYGAGS (reference sequence). CDR3 in amino acids: CASGGGLGDGEQYF. The sequenced CDR3 bases are TGTGCCAGCGGTGGAGGACTGGGGGATGGCGAACAGTAC.

With respect to this clone: The genes and germline here are from mouse. The read ends 1 residue before the CDR3 terminus; that terminus is restored from the germline J gene. The chain recombines TRBV19 with TRBJ2-1, with 10 nucleotides matching TRBD2. V lost 5 bases to trimming and J lost 7 bases; unmatched junction nucleotides: 6. The germline gives CDR1 FNHDT, CDR2 SITEND (reference sequence). The length of the CDR3 is 14 residues. The CDR3 here is CASSYLGGRAEQFF. The sequenced CDR3 bases are TGTGCCAGCAGCTATCTGGGGGGGCGAGCTGAGCAGTTC.

The count of this clone is one. These gene names are mouse names. From the germline J gene comes the end of the CDR3, since the read stops 1 residue before it. This chain joins TRBV15 and TRBJ1-1, with 9 bases aligning to TRBD1. CDR1 and CDR2 from the germline V gene are SGHND and FRSKSL. The CDR3 spans 14 residues. J was trimmed by 3 bases and V by 5 bases; bases with no gene match: 4. The part of the CDR3 DNA that was read is TGTGCCAGCAGTCCGGGACAGGGTCACACAGAAGTCTTC. This translates into CASSPGQGHTEVF. The full CDR3 reads CASSPGQGHTEVFF.

This clone was counted a few times. The genes are named according to mouse. The CDR3 end lies 1 residue beyond the end of the read and is filled in from the germline J gene. The chain is built from TRBV26 and TRBJ1-5, with a tentative D call TRBD1 (6 bases). CDR1 and CDR2 (germline): KGHPV, FQNQEV (reference sequence). Trimming stripped 6 bases from V and 0 bases from J, with 12 bases between. The CDR3 runs 15 residues. CDR3 residues: CASRPQGYNNQAPLF. The covered CDR3 bases are TGTGCCAGCAGACCACAGGGATATAACAACCAGGCTCCGCTT.

This clone was counted a few times. The gene names here belong to mouse. The CDR3 protein is CASSLLRAEQYF. The CDR3 DNA, read in part, is TGTGCCAGCAGTCTCCTCAGGGCTGAACAGTAC. V gene TRBV26 combines with J gene TRBJ2-7, with D possibly TRBD1 on 5 matching bases. The read gets to within 1 residue of the CDR3 end, and the germline J gene fills in the rest. Trimming shortened V by 3 bases and J by 6 bases, and 9 bases separated the two germline ends. This CDR3 is 12 amino acids long. Germline CDR1 reads KGHPV; CDR2 reads FQNQEV (reference sequence).

The count of this clone is one. Genes and germline are mouse. Read coverage stops 1 residue before the CDR3 terminus; the germline J gene supplies the remainder. The chain recombines TRBV16 with TRBJ1-1; D uncertain. Germline CDR1 reads SGHSA; CDR2 reads FRNQAP. V was clipped by 1 base and J by 0 bases, with 3 bases between them. The CDR3 contains 13 residues. Incomplete CDR3 DNA: TGTGCAAGCAGCTTAGGCGCAAACACAGAAGTCTTC. Protein: CASSLGANTEVF. The CDR3 reads in full as CASSLGANTEVFF.

As concerns this clone: Gene labels here are mouse ones. The sequenced fragment ends 1 residue before the CDR3 boundary, so the rest is inferred from the germline J gene. The V and J genes are TRBV5 and TRBJ2-3; a weak D match, TRBD1 (6 bases). CDR3 size: 15 residues. V lost 4 bases, J lost 0 bases, and 11 bases lay in between. CDR1 and CDR2 (germline): LGHNA, YNLKQL (reference sequence). The CDR3 protein is CASSPRQASAETLYF. CDR3 DNA, as far as it was read: TGTGCCAGCAGCCCCCGACAGGCTAGTGCAGAAACGCTGTAT.

On this clone itself: Gene names refer to mouse genes. The CDR3 end lies 1 residue beyond the end of the read and is filled in from the germline J gene. The V and J genes are TRBV3 and TRBJ2-5; TRBD2 aligns across 11 bases. The CDR3 is 14 residues long. The germline gives CDR1 SNHLY, CDR2 FYNGKV (reference sequence). The V segment lost 4 bases and the J segment 5 bases; nucleotides outside the gene matches: 2. CDR3 DNA, as far as it was read: TGTGCCAGCAGCTCGACTGGGGGGGGAGACACCCAGTAC. Protein: CASSSTGGGDTQY. The whole CDR3 sequence is CASSSTGGGDTQYF.

In the case of this clone: The genes are named according to mouse. With the read ending 1 residue before the CDR3 end, the germline J gene is used to fill in that end. The chain carries TRBV26 and TRBJ1-2; D is ambiguous. The germline gives CDR1 KGHPV, CDR2 FQNQEV (reference sequence). The CDR3 loop spans 12 amino acids. Trimming took off 3 bases at V and 5 bases at J, with 7 bases between the two ends. This CDR3 reads CASSLPRSDYTF. The CDR3 DNA, read in part, is TGTGCCAGCAGTCTTCCGAGGTCCGACTACACC.

By sample fraction, this clone is medium-sized. Mouse gene names apply. The observed sequence ends 1 residue before the CDR3 terminus, with the missing tail filled in from the germline J gene. This sequence joins TRBV26 and TRBJ1-4; 11 nucleotides match TRBD1. In germline, CDR1 is KGHPV, CDR2 FQNQEV (reference sequence). The length of the CDR3 is 16 residues. V shed 4 bases and J 5 bases; nucleotides not matched to a gene: 6. CDR3 DNA, as far as it was read: TGTGCCAGCAGTCCATCCGGGACAGGGGGGAACGAAAGATTATTT. Amino acid sequence: CASSPSGTGGNERLF. Given in full, the CDR3 is CASSPSGTGGNERLFF.

This clone is medium-sized in the sample. The gene names given are mouse names. The read terminates 1 residue ahead of where the CDR3 ends, so the germline J gene completes it. Other DNA sequences within the sample encode an identical CDR3. J is TRBJ2-1 and V is TRBV26; 10 bases align to TRBD2. The CDR3 has 15 amino acids. The V gene end was trimmed by 4 bases and the J gene end by 1 base; junction bases not matched to a gene: 1. Germline V gene sequence: CDR1 KGHPV, CDR2 FQNQEV (reference sequence). The CDR3 spells CASSPTGGNYAEQFF. The CDR3 DNA, read in part, is TGTGCCAGCAGTCCGACTGGGGGGAACTATGCTGAGCAGTTC.

As for this clone: Gene names and germline match the mouse. The CDR3 extends 1 residue past the end of the read, so its final part is completed from the germline J gene. The rearrangement joins TRBV26 to TRBJ1-3; D perhaps matches TRBD1 (6 bases). CDR1 is KGHPV and CDR2 is FQNQEV in the germline V gene (reference sequence). V gave up 4 bases and J gave up 0 bases, with 7 bases separating them. CDR3 size: 14 residues. The CDR3 spells CASSPGASGNTLYF. The DNA read from the CDR3 is TGTGCCAGCAGTCCAGGGGCTTCTGGAAATACGCTCTAT. The full variable domain, completed using reference TRBV26 and TRBJ1-3, is NSKVIQTPRYLVKGQGQKAKMRCIPEKGHPVVFWYQQNKNNEFKFLINFQNQEVLQQIDMTEKRFSAECPSNSPCSLEIQSSEAGDSALYLCASSPGASGNTLYFGEGSRLIVV.

This clone was recorded only once. The genes are named according to mouse. The read terminates 1 residue before the CDR3 end, so the remaining end is supplied by the germline J gene. This sequence joins TRBV26 and TRBJ1-6, with TRBD1 matching 8 bases. TRBJ1-6 is an ORF for which the function is uncertain. Germline V gene lookup returns CDR1 KGHPV and CDR2 FQNQEV (reference sequence). CDR3 size: 15 residues. J gave up 3 bases and V 3 bases, and 1 base lay outside the gene matches. CDR3 loop: CASSLTGGYNSPLYF. The CDR3 DNA, read in part, is TGTGCCAGCAGTCTTACAGGGGGCTATAATTCGCCCCTCTAC.

Comment on this clone: The gene names given are mouse names. The CDR3 goes on 1 residue after the read ends, and that part is filled in from the germline J gene. V is TRBV26 and J is TRBJ2-2; the D is unclear. The V end was cut by 2 bases, the J end by 1 base, with 5 bases between. Germline CDR1 KGHPV, CDR2 FQNQEV (reference sequence). The CDR3 is 14 residues long. The part of the CDR3 DNA that was read is TGTGCCAGCAGTCTGACGGTAAACACCGGGCAGCTCTAC. Encoded protein: CASSLTVNTGQLY. The complete CDR3 protein is CASSLTVNTGQLYF.

This clone rates as medium-sized. The genes are named according to mouse. The read gets to within 1 residue of the CDR3 end, and the germline J gene fills in the rest. This chain joins TRBV26 and TRBJ2-2, with unresolved D. Trimming left V 4 bases short and J 0 bases short, with 3 bases between. This CDR3 spans 13 amino acids. CDR1 KGHPV and CDR2 FQNQEV come from the germline V gene (reference sequence). Partial CDR3 DNA: TGTGCCAGCAGTCCTGCAAACACCGGGCAGCTCTAC. Protein sequence: CASSPANTGQLY. The whole CDR3 reads CASSPANTGQLYF. The complete variable domain, with remaining parts taken from reference TRBV26 and TRBJ2-2, reads NSKVIQTPRYLVKGQGQKAKMRCIPEKGHPVVFWYQQNKNNEFKFLINFQNQEVLQQIDMTEKRFSAECPSNSPCSLEIQSSEAGDSALYLCASSPANTGQLYFGEGSKLTVL.

This clone is termed medium-sized. Gene names and germline match the mouse. The read ends 1 residue shy of where the CDR3 ends; the end is completed using the germline J gene. This chain joins TRBV26 and TRBJ1-6; D gene ambiguous. TRBJ1-6 is filed as an ORF, its function uncertain. The V end was cut by 3 bases, the J end by 3 bases, with 6 bases between. The CDR3 spans 14 residues. Germline CDR1 is KGHPV and CDR2 is FQNQEV (reference sequence). The CDR3 spells CASSLGIYNSPLYF. The DNA read from the CDR3 is TGTGCCAGCAGTCTCGGGATCTATAATTCGCCCCTCTAC.

This clone qualifies as medium-sized. Mouse names are used for the genes. The part of the CDR3 DNA that was read is TGCTCCAGCAGTCCCGGGAGAAACACCTTGTAC. Amino acid sequence: CSSSPGRNTLY. The full-length CDR3 reads as CSSSPGRNTLYF. V is TRBV23 and J is TRBJ2-4. The CDR3 end lies 1 residue beyond the end of the read and is filled in from the germline J gene. This CDR3 is 12 amino acids long. Per the germline V gene, CDR1 is KGHTA and CDR2 is FQNQQP. Full variable domain (rest looked up from reference TRBV23 and TRBJ2-4): DAAVTQKPRYLIKMKGQEAEMKCIPEKGHTAVFWYQQKQSKELKFLIYFQNQQPLDQIDMVKERFSAVCPSSSLCSLGIRTCEAEDSALYLCSSSPGRNTLYFGAGTRLSVL.

About this clone itself: The germline and genes are mouse ones. The DNA ends 1 residue before the CDR3 does, and the rest of the CDR3 is filled in from the germline J gene. This sequence joins TRBV1 and TRBJ1-5; tentatively, D is TRBD1 (6 bases). V lost 3 bases to trimming and J lost 4 bases, with 13 bases between them. The V gene's germline CDR1 is NSQYPW and CDR2 LRSPGD (reference sequence). The CDR3 has 15 amino acids. The part of the CDR3 DNA that was read is TGCACCTGCAGTGCGCGGGACAAAAAAAACCAGGCTCCGCTT. This sequence encodes CTCSARDKKNQAPL. The complete CDR3 protein is CTCSARDKKNQAPLF.

This clone has more than one count but fewer than ten. The gene names given are mouse names. From the germline J gene comes the end of the CDR3, since the read stops 1 residue before it. The chain carries TRBV4 and TRBJ1-6; TRBD1 matches at 9 bases. TRBJ1-6 falls under the ORF class, with uncertain function. The CDR3 is 16 amino acids. Looked up from germline, CDR1 is LGHDT and CDR2 is YNNKQL (reference sequence). The V segment lost 6 bases and the J segment 3 bases; nucleotides outside the gene matches: 6. CDR3 loop: CASSPTGGRYNSPLYF. The CDR3 bases that were read are TGTGCCAGCAGTCCGACAGGGGGGCGCTATAATTCGCCCCTCTAC.

This clone was found a few times. Gene and germline names: mouse. CDR3 DNA (partial): TGTGCTAGCAGTTTAAGGGACAACTATGAACAGTAC. This codes for CASSLRDNYEQY. The whole CDR3 is CASSLRDNYEQYF. The gene calls are TRBV29 and TRBJ2-7; maybe TRBD1 (6 bases). The read is 1 residue too short to cover the CDR3 end, so that end is filled in from the germline J gene. Trimming removed 2 bases from V and 3 bases from J, with 8 bases in between. Germline V CDR1 and CDR2: MSHET, SYDVDS. CDR3 length equals 13 residues. Full variable domain (remainder filled in from reference TRBV29 and TRBJ2-7): DMKVTQMPRYLIKRMGENVLLECGQDMSHETMYWYRQDPGLGLQLIYISYDVDSNSEGDIPKGYRVSRKKREHFSLILDSAKTNQTSVYFCASSLRDNYEQYFGPGTRLTVL.

About this clone itself: Gene names denote mouse genes. The read comes to an end 1 residue before the CDR3 does, leaving the germline J gene to fill in the end. The rearrangement joins TRBV26 to TRBJ1-4; a possible D gene is TRBD1 (6 bases). CDR1 KGHPV and CDR2 FQNQEV come from the germline V gene (reference sequence). V was cut by 6 bases and J by 0 bases, with 8 bases left in between. The CDR3 extends over 14 amino acids. CDR3 sequence: CASRGTISNERLFF. The CDR3 bases that were read are TGTGCCAGCAGGGGGACAATTTCCAACGAAAGATTATTT.

Comments on this clone: Gene labels here are mouse ones. The read comes to an end 1 residue before the CDR3 does, leaving the germline J gene to fill in the end. The chain has TRBV19 and TRBJ2-7; TRBD1 matches 7 bases. This CDR3 comprises 13 residues. The germline gives CDR1 FNHDT, CDR2 SITEND (reference sequence). Germline trimming cut 5 bases from V and 0 bases from J; bases unmatched to any gene: 2. The part of the CDR3 DNA that was read is TGTGCCAGCAGAGACAGGGCCTCCTATGAACAGTAC. Amino acids: CASRDRASYEQY. From start to end, the CDR3 is CASRDRASYEQYF.

In regard to this clone: The genes and germline here are from mouse. With the read ending 1 residue before the CDR3 end, the germline J gene is used to fill in that end. This sequence joins TRBV23 and TRBJ1-2. Germline assignment: CDR1 KGHTA and CDR2 FQNQQP. The CDR3 consists of 13 residues. CDR3 protein: CSSSQSVNSDYTF. The covered CDR3 bases are TGCTCCAGCAGTCAATCTGTAAACTCCGACTACACC.

This clone was seen a few times. Mouse names are used for the genes. The CDR3 is cut off 1 residue early in the read; its end comes from the germline J gene. This chain uses TRBV3 with TRBJ1-1; 8 bases align to TRBD1. Per the germline V gene, CDR1 is SNHLY and CDR2 is FYNGKV (reference sequence). The CDR3 extends over 14 amino acids. Trimming removed 5 bases from V and 4 bases from J; junction bases left unmatched: 6. The sequenced part of the CDR3 DNA is TGTGCCAGCAGCAAGCAGGGGGCTGGCACAGAAGTCTTC. Protein sequence: CASSKQGAGTEVF. Given in full, the CDR3 is CASSKQGAGTEVFF.